One and the same sample provided the 22 T cell receptor beta chains below, sequenced in a study of Ad26.COV2.S vaccination and SARS-CoV-2 variants. The treatment was: approximately 18 received Ad26.COV2.S at low or high dose, single or two shots; about five received placebo; per-sample allocation not given. Vaccine and placebo recipients were sampled on day 63 after the first injection. Using immunoSEQ multiplex PCR, the repertoire was profiled, and TCRdb retains in-frame clones only, with some absent. This table holds some 410,000 clones, 92% found once. The source material was peripheral blood, sampled in a trial of Ad26.COV2.S vaccine versus placebo. The receptors were sampled from a person between 18 and 60 years old who received the Ad26.COV2.S COVID-19 vaccine or a placebo.

The chain joins TRBV18 to TRBJ2-7; no definite D call. Germline V gene sequence: CDR1 KGHSH, CDR2 LQKENI. Trimming pared 2 bases from V and 6 bases from J, leaving 11 bases between. This CDR3 region has 13 residues. CDR3 region: CASSPEAWVEQYF. DNA of the CDR3: TGTGCCAGCTCACCAGAGGCTTGGGTCGAGCAGTACTTC.

The chain joins TRBV4-1 to TRBJ1-5; 7 bases fit TRBD1. V dropped 1 base and J dropped 7; count of bases not matched to a gene: 10. Germline V CDR1 and CDR2: MGHRA, YSYEKL. This CDR3 is 16 amino acids long. This chain's CDR3 is CASSQVGGGLGQPQHF. The CDR3 bases are TGCGCCAGCAGCCAAGTCGGAGGGGGCTTGGGGCAGCCCCAGCATTTT.

V and J are TRBV24-1 and TRBJ2-1; the D is unclear. The V gene lost 4 bases and the J gene lost 0 bases, with 9 bases spanning the gap. Germline loops: CDR1 KGHDR, CDR2 SFDVKD. The CDR3 length is 15 residues. DNA for the CDR3: TGTGCCACCAGTGACTTTTCTAGCTCCTACAATGAGCAGTTCTTC. It is translated as CATSDFSSSYNEQFF.

The rearrangement links TRBV6-2 or TRBV6-3 to TRBJ1-2, with D perhaps matching TRBD1 (5 bases). This CDR3 is built from 14 residues. With 6 bases removed from V and 0 bases from J, the gap between germline ends came to 11 bases. Germline assignment: CDR1 MNHEY and CDR2 SVGEGT. CDR3 bases: TGTGCCAGCAGCCGAACACAGGCTAACTATGGCTACACCTTC. Translating gives CASSRTQANYGYTF.

The CDR3 nucleotides are TGTGCCAGCTCCGGGACGGGCAATGAAAAACTGTTTTTT. It translates to CASSGTGNEKLFF. The J gene is TRBJ1-4, the V gene TRBV5-4; possible D gene TRBD1, 5 bases. The CDR3 totals 13 residues. The germline gives CDR1 SGHNT, CDR2 YYREEE (reference sequence). V lost 7 bases to trimming and J lost 5 bases, with 12 bases between them. The entire variable domain, with the rest obtained from reference TRBV5-4 and TRBJ1-4, is as follows: ETGVTQSPTHLIKTRGQQVTLRCSSQSGHNTVSWYQQALGQGPQFIFQYYREEENGRGNFPPRFSGLQFPNYSSELNVNALELDDSALYLCASSGTGNEKLFFGSGTQLSVL.

The CDR3 region is CASSELAGGYEQFF. The CDR3 region has the DNA TGCGCCAGCAGTGAACTAGCGGGGGGTTATGAGCAGTTCTTC. The chain employs TRBV10-1 and TRBJ2-1; 12 bases line up with TRBD2. The junction had 2 bases not matched to a gene; V was cut back by 3 bases and J by 8 bases. The CDR3 spans 14 residues. CDR1 WNHNN and CDR2 SYGVQD come from the germline V gene (reference sequence).

The J gene is TRBJ1-5, the V gene TRBV19; 8 bases are a match to TRBD1. The CDR3 totals 15 residues. V shed 0 bases, J shed 6 bases, and the junction held 4 bases outside the gene matches. Germline CDR1 reads LNHDA; CDR2 reads SQIVND (reference sequence). The DNA for the CDR3 is TGTGCCAGTAGTATAGAGGACAGGGAAGGTCAGCCCCAGCATTTT. Its protein is CASSIEDREGQPQHF.

The rearrangement links TRBV12-3 or TRBV12-4 to TRBJ1-4; no clear D. V was cut by 3 bases and J by 8 bases, with 10 bases left in between. The CDR3 sequence is 13 residues long. The CDR3 DNA follows: TGTGCCAGCAGTTTGACGGACCCGGAAAAACTGTTTTTT. Residues: CASSLTDPEKLFF.

The J gene is TRBJ1-2, the V gene TRBV12-5; 7 bases align to TRBD1. The germline V gene has CDR1 LGHNT and CDR2 FRNRAP. Germline trimming cut 6 bases from V and 8 bases from J; bases unmatched to any gene: 9. The CDR3 loop spans 13 amino acids. The CDR3 sequence: CASGPGPGGGYTF. The CDR3 DNA sequence: TGTGCTAGTGGCCCAGGTCCAGGGGGAGGCTACACCTTC.

J is TRBJ2-7 and V is TRBV28; weak D call: TRBD2 (5 bases). This CDR3 region has 12 residues. Germline CDR1 reads MDHEN; CDR2 reads SYDVKM. The ends were cut back, 6 bases at V and 0 bases at J, with 6 bases in the middle. In DNA, the CDR3 is TGTGCCAGCAGGCTAGCCTCCTACGAGCAGTACTTC. Translated: CASRLASYEQYF.

The chain recombines TRBV6-6 with TRBJ1-1; perhaps TRBD1 as D (5 bases). CDR3 size: 14 residues. Trimming left V 6 bases short and J 1 base short, with 12 bases between. Germline assignment: CDR1 MNHNY and CDR2 SVGAGI (reference sequence). CDR3: CASSPTDGNTEAFF. CDR3 in DNA: TGTGCCAGCAGCCCGACAGACGGGAACACTGAAGCTTTCTTT.

The gene calls are TRBV7-6 and TRBJ1-2, with D possibly being TRBD1 (5 bases). CDR3 length: 13 residues. Germline V CDR1 and CDR2: SGHVS, FNYEAQ. Between the trimmed V and J ends, which lost 2 bases and 5 bases, there was a span of 9 bases. CDR3 residues: CASSLNQGYGYTF. The DNA of the CDR3 is TGTGCCAGCAGCTTAAACCAGGGATATGGCTACACCTTC.

In DNA, the CDR3 is TGTGCCAGCAGCCTGGGGGGTCTAGAAAAACTGTTTTTT. It specifies CASSLGGLEKLFF. V gene TRBV7-2 combines with J gene TRBJ1-4; D is perhaps TRBD1 (5 bases). The CDR3 sequence is 13 residues long. With 5 bases removed from V and 8 bases from J, the gap between germline ends came to 12 bases. CDR1 and CDR2 (germline): SGHTA, FQGNSA.

V and J are TRBV19 and TRBJ2-7; D may be TRBD1 or TRBD2 (6 bases each). Looked up from germline, CDR1 is LNHDA and CDR2 is SQIVND (reference sequence). The CDR3 runs to 15 residues. V lost 5 bases and J lost 1, with 15 bases in between. The CDR3 region is CASSPRGGQSYEQYF. CDR3 DNA: TGTGCCAGTAGTCCCCGTGGGGGGCAATCCTACGAGCAGTACTTC. The variable domain in full, completed from reference TRBV19 and TRBJ2-7, reads DGGITQSPKYLFRKEGQNVTLSCEQNLNHDAMYWYRQDPGQGLRLIYYSQIVNDFQKGDIAEGYSVSREKKESFPLTVTSAQKNPTAFYLCASSPRGGQSYEQYFGPGTRLTVT.

The chain employs TRBV9 and TRBJ2-1, with 8 bases identical to TRBD2. V lost 1 base and J lost 5; bases outside the gene matches: 8. Germline V CDR1 and CDR2: SGDLS, YYNGEE. The CDR3 totals 16 residues. The CDR3 nucleotides read TGTGCCAGCAGCGTATCCGTGGCGGGGGGCGACAATGAGCAGTTCTTC. The encoded protein is CASSVSVAGGDNEQFF.

The rearrangement joins TRBV6-1 to TRBJ2-1, with 14 bases that match TRBD2. Trimming took 4 bases from V and 8 from J; bases not matched to a gene: 13. Germline CDR1 is MNHNS and CDR2 is SASEGT. This CDR3 has 18 residues. The CDR3 nucleotides read TGTGCCAGCAGTGCGAAGAAGACTAGCGGGGGGGCCCTGGATGAGCAGTTCTTC. It specifies CASSAKKTSGGALDEQFF.

The rearrangement links TRBV2 to TRBJ1-1, with TRBD1 as a possible D gene (5 bases). The CDR3 is 12 residues long. Between the trimmed V and J ends, which lost 9 bases and 4 bases, there was a span of 12 bases. Germline lookup yields CDR1 SNHLY and CDR2 FYNNEI. DNA for the CDR3: TGTGCCAGTGTTGAAGGGGCCACTGAAGCTTTCTTT. This gives the protein CASVEGATEAFF.

The rearrangement joins TRBV28 to TRBJ2-5; the D gene could be TRBD1 or TRBD2 (6 bases each). The CDR3 is 15 amino acids. Germline-derived CDR1 and CDR2 are MDHEN and SYDVKM. The V end lost 3 bases, the J end lost 5 bases, and 16 bases lay between the germline ends. This chain's CDR3 is CASSLERGQMETQYF. DNA for the CDR3: TGTGCCAGCAGTTTGGAACGGGGGCAAATGGAGACCCAGTACTTC.

CDR3 nucleotides: TGTGCCAGCTCACCACCCGGGATGCGCAATCAGCCCCAGCATTTT. As protein: CASSPPGMRNQPQHF. This chain links TRBV18 with TRBJ1-5; no reliable D call. V was cut by 0 bases and J by 2 bases, with 8 bases left in between. Germline V gene sequence: CDR1 KGHSH, CDR2 LQKENI. This CDR3 has 15 amino acids. The variable domain in full, completed from reference TRBV18 and TRBJ1-5, reads NAGVMQNPRHLVRRRGQEARLRCSPMKGHSHVYWYRQLPEEGLKFMVYLQKENIIDESGMPKERFSAEFPKEGPSILRIQQVVRGDSAAYFCASSPPGMRNQPQHFGDGTRLSIL.

The gene calls are TRBV5-1 and TRBJ2-3, with TRBD1 as a possible D gene (6 bases). CDR3 length: 14 residues. Germline V lookup: CDR1 SGHRS, CDR2 YFSETQ. V was cut by 4 bases and J by 2 bases, with 11 bases left in between. This CDR3 is CASSQGQSTDTQYF. CDR3 in DNA: TGCGCCAGCAGCCAAGGACAGTCCACAGATACGCAGTATTTT.

The gene calls are TRBV5-4 and TRBJ2-3; D is possibly TRBD2 (6 bases). The germline V and J ends were trimmed by 0 bases and 2 bases, with 19 bases remaining between them. Germline V CDR1 and CDR2: SGHNT, YYREEE (reference sequence). This CDR3 contains 18 residues. CDR3 sequence reads: CASSLVGTPSYHTDTQYF. The CDR3 region has the DNA TGTGCCAGCAGCTTGGTCGGGACTCCCAGCTACCACACAGATACGCAGTATTTT.

The chain has TRBV10-3 and TRBJ2-3, with TRBD2 matching over 9 bases. CDR3 size: 14 residues. Germline V lookup: CDR1 ENHRY, CDR2 SYGVKD. V lost 10 bases, J lost 2 bases, and 7 bases stayed unmatched. This CDR3 is CATASGVTTDTQYF. CDR3 coding DNA: TGTGCCACCGCTAGCGGGGTCACCACAGATACGCAGTATTTT.